Here is one T cell receptor beta chain with its context. Its target is not known. The germline CDR1 and CDR2 sequences are SGHDT and YYEEEE. The length of the CDR3 is 15 residues. V was trimmed by 4 bases and J by 4 bases, leaving 14 bases between them. The source of the sample is a study of OX40 agonist ivuxolimab in advanced cancers. Study summary: Past anti-PD-1, anti-PD-L1 or anti-CTLA-4 therapy was accepted, and roughly 38% had received some.

Findings and caveats of the study: Dose levels from 0.1 to 3.0 mg/kg saw CD4+ and CD8+ blood T cells expand clonally by week 6. Researchers did not determine the expanded peripheral T cells' antigen specificity. On average, a greater number of expanded clones characterised CD8+ T cells relative to CD4+.

TCRdb's table, derived via immunoSEQ multiplex PCR, lists solely in-frame clones and lacks some. Altogether around 58,000 clones are present, 80% to 85% being singletons, with the ten largest covering around 25%. The material sequenced was CD4+ or CD8+ T cells sorted from blood, taken in a trial of the OX40 agonist ivuxolimab. The clonotype comes from an adult with an advanced solid tumor such as melanoma, head and neck, liver or kidney cancer. J is TRBJ2-2 and V is TRBV5-6; D call uncertain. The CDR3 sequence: CASSPGRSLTGELFF. CDR3 nucleotide sequence: TGTGCCAGCAGCCCCGGTCGGAGCCTCACCGGGGAGCTGTTTTTT. Full variable domain (missing parts from reference TRBV5-6 and TRBJ2-2): DAGVTQSPTHLIKTRGQQVTLRCSPKSGHDTVSWYQQALGQGPQFIFQYYEEEERQRGNFPDRFSGHQFPNYSSELNVNALLLGDSALYLCASSPGRSLTGELFFGEGSRLTVL.